Reported below is one T cell receptor (beta chain). This specimen belongs to a study of T cell changes during pregnancy in multiple sclerosis. Repertoires were generated with immunoSEQ multiplex PCR, while TCRdb's copy carries only in-frame clones and drops some. The sample lists around 30,000 clones; 87% were seen once. The CDR3 covers 14 residues. With V trimmed by 6 bases and J by 5 bases, 5 bases remained unmatched. Germline CDR1 is SNHLY and CDR2 is FYNNEI. Here the sequenced sample was CD8+ T cells from peripheral blood mononuclear cells, taken in the first trimester of pregnancy. The clonotype was recovered from a female donor with multiple sclerosis, enrolled in a pregnancy study. J is TRBJ1-4 and V is TRBV2, with 8 bases that match TRBD1. The CDR3 sequence is CASSQTGANEKLFF. The CDR3, as DNA: TGTGCCAGCAGCCAGACAGGGGCCAATGAAAAACTGTTTTTT.